This TCR beta chain was obtained from a study of blood T cell repertoires in COVID-19. Study-wide context: Specimens from acute and convalescent COVID-19 originated in the United States, Italy and Spain.

In the original processing: Estimates of nucleated cell counts were drawn from the amplification of reference gene primers. Using immunoSEQ multiplex PCR, the repertoire was profiled, and TCRdb retains in-frame clones only, with some absent. V and J calls and clone size come straight from that table; D and trimming were deduced from the DNA. The sample has over 150,000 clones, roughly 80% seen once. This CDR3 region has 12 residues. Germline V gene lookup returns CDR1 LGHDT and CDR2 YNNKEL (reference sequence). V dropped 4 bases and J dropped 4 bases, with 6 bases sitting between them. Sequencing was performed on peripheral blood. V gene TRBV3-1 (or the pseudogene TRBV3-2) combines with J gene TRBJ2-3; D ambiguous. The clonotype was recovered from a woman aged 55-75 years with acute or convalescent COVID-19. The CDR3: CASSRSPDTQYF. The CDR3 nucleotides are TGTGCCAGCAGCCGTAGCCCAGATACGCAGTATTTT.